A single T cell receptor beta chain is shown here with its context. Assignment of participants to cohorts was predicated upon participant-reported clinical history. This sample was taken from a study of blood T cell repertoires in COVID-19. The method was immunoSEQ multiplex PCR; TCRdb's version includes in-frame clones alone and lacks a portion of them. The table lists about 250,000 clones, 88% of them singletons. Germline V gene data show CDR1 as MDHEN and CDR2 as SYDVKM. The J segment lost 6 bases and the V segment lost 5 bases, leaving 4 bases of the junction unmatched. The CDR3 covers 14 residues.

The chain employs TRBV28 and TRBJ1-5; 10 nucleotides match TRBD1. This TCR was sampled from a woman aged 50 to 60 who had recovered from COVID-19. The sequencing input was PBMCs or T cells enriched from blood (not recorded which). For the CDR3, the DNA is TGTGCCAGCAGTATTCGGACAGGGGGTCAGCCCCAGCATTTT. Its translation: CASSIRTGGQPQHF.